This T cell receptor beta chain was captured in a study of chemoradiotherapy in HPV16-positive cancers. For the study at large: Candidate HPV-specific T-cell clones and common TCR motifs came from functional assays in a couple of HPV16-positive patients.

Over chemoradiotherapy, repertoires were sampled more than once. A word on this clone: Its antigen is undetermined.

CDR1 and CDR2 from the germline V gene are SGHRS and YFSETQ. The length of the CDR3 is 15 residues. Trimming left V 1 base short and J 0 bases short, with 8 bases between. Study observations and caveats: HPV-responsive T-cell expansion during chemoradiotherapy was linked to improved recurrence-free survival in HPV16-positive patients. During treatment, candidate HPV-specific clones and E7-related motifs expanded in tumor.

Clones were read by immunoSEQ multiplex PCR, and TCRdb kept only the in-frame ones, dropping some. The sample gives about 13,000 clones, around 85% of which show up once; less than 6% is in the top ten. This specimen was blood, taken from a patient who underwent chemoradiotherapy. This clonotype was sampled from a human donor with HPV-associated anogenital cancer. This chain links TRBV5-1 with TRBJ2-1; the D gene is possibly TRBD1 (5 bases). CDR3 loop: CASSLTGSSYNEQFF. CDR3 DNA: TGCGCCAGCAGCTTGACAGGCAGCTCCTACAATGAGCAGTTCTTC.